One sample yielded the 27 T cell receptor beta chains listed below, sequenced in a study of breast tumors, draining lymph nodes, adjacent tissues. The lymph nodes were axillary draining lymph nodes from breast cancer patients. One entry per CDR3 protein results from TCRdb running MiXCR on the multiplex PCR reads. The table has about 230,000 distinct CDR3 sequences, roughly 32% seen once. The sample was axillary lymph node tissue. The receptors stem from a female donor with breast cancer. Some clones in this sample may be carry-over from other donors' samples.

The chain joins TRBV7-9 to TRBJ1-2, with D possibly matching TRBD1 (5 bases). Germline V gene data show CDR1 as SEHNR and CDR2 as FQNEAQ (reference sequence). Trimming took off 1 base at V and 10 bases at J, with 16 bases between the two ends. The CDR3 covers 14 residues. This CDR3 reads CASSLEGRRGAYTF. In DNA form, the CDR3 reads TGTGCCAGCAGCTTAGAGGGTAGGCGTGGGGCCTACACCTTC.

Worth noting for this clonotype: A much larger clone lies a single base off, so this may be a read error. The chain is built from TRBV6-1 and TRBJ2-7; the match to TRBD2 covers 11 bases. After removal of 6 bases from V and 5 bases from J, the junction contained 12 bases not matched to a gene. The CDR3 sequence is 16 residues long. Germline V gene data show CDR1 as MNHNS and CDR2 as SASEGT. In nucleotides, the CDR3 is TGTGCCAGCAGCCCTACTAGCGGGAGTCTCCTTGACGAGCAGTACTTC. It specifies CASSPTSGSLLDEQYF.

In this sample, this clonotype turned up many times. The genes are TRBV3-1 and TRBJ2-3, with D perhaps TRBD1 (5 bases). Germline loops: CDR1 LGHDT, CDR2 YNNKEL (reference sequence). V lost 0 bases to trimming and J lost 10 bases, with 8 bases between them. The CDR3 loop spans 12 amino acids. This chain's CDR3 is CASSQEVGPQYF. In DNA, the CDR3 is TGTGCCAGCAGCCAAGAAGTGGGGCCGCAGTATTTT.

This clonotype was detected ten times or more. The CDR3 is CASRPTDNEQFF. Here the CDR3 DNA reads TGTGCCAGCAGACCCACCGACAATGAGCAGTTCTTC. The rearrangement links TRBV6-1 to TRBJ2-1, with D uncertain. V shed 6 bases and J shed 5 bases, with 8 bases lying between them. Germline V gene lookup returns CDR1 MNHNS and CDR2 SASEGT. This CDR3 is 12 amino acids long.

Turning to this clonotype: The junction departs from the called germline gene at one end, perhaps through a read error. This sequence joins TRBV27 and TRBJ1-2; D may be TRBD1 (5 bases). Germline V CDR1 and CDR2: MNHEY, SMNVEV (reference sequence). The CDR3 spans 15 residues. CDR3 sequence reads: CASSPGGGTNYGHTF. The CDR3 DNA reads as TGTGCCAGCAGTCCGGGGGGGGGAACTAACTATGGCCACACCTTC.

This clonotype was detected many times. The genes are TRBV25-1 and TRBJ2-1; D is unresolved. CDR1 MGHDK and CDR2 SYGVNS come from the germline V gene. The CDR3 is 13 amino acids. V was cut by 3 bases and J by 9 bases, with 12 bases left in between. In DNA, the CDR3 is TGTGCCAGCAGTGAGTCCTACACGGTTGAGCAGTTCTTC. Translating it yields CASSESYTVEQFF.

The J gene is TRBJ2-3, the V gene TRBV6-6; 15 positions match TRBD2. The V gene's germline CDR1 is MNHNY and CDR2 SVGAGI (reference sequence). V trimming: 9 bases; J trimming: 4 bases; junction bases outside the gene matches: 20. The CDR3 is 20 amino acids. The CDR3 is CASRFKKPGLAGGPADTQYF. DNA for the CDR3: TGTGCCAGTCGCTTCAAAAAACCTGGACTAGCGGGAGGGCCGGCAGATACGCAGTATTTT.

Many counts were recorded for this clonotype. The V gene is TRBV20-1, the J gene TRBJ2-1; the D is unclear. Between the trimmed V and J ends, which lost 5 bases and 6 bases, there was a span of 14 bases. Germline V lookup: CDR1 DFQATT, CDR2 SNEGSKA (reference sequence). The CDR3 has 13 residues. In DNA form, the CDR3 reads TGCAGTGCTCTCAGCTCCCATATCAATGAGCAGTTCTTC. Translating gives CSALSSHINEQFF.

The count of this clonotype is one. The J gene is TRBJ1-1, the V gene TRBV27; TRBD1 is a possible D gene (6 bases). V was clipped by 5 bases and J by 4 bases, with 14 bases between them. The CDR3 length is 14 residues. Germline-derived CDR1 and CDR2 are MNHEY and SMNVEV (reference sequence). CDR3 in amino acids: CASSLQGLFTEAFF. DNA of the CDR3: TGTGCCAGCAGTCTACAGGGTTTGTTCACTGAAGCTTTCTTT.

This clonotype was counted ten times or more. V and J are TRBV5-1 and TRBJ2-3, with D tentatively TRBD2 (6 bases). Germline CDR1 is SGHRS and CDR2 is YFSETQ. The V end was cut by 0 bases, the J end by 4 bases, with 18 bases between. The CDR3 contains 17 residues. The CDR3 bases are TGCGCCAGCAGCTTGGACCGGGAGTTTTCCGGGGCAGATACGCAGTATTTT. This translates into CASSLDREFSGADTQYF.

This chain uses TRBV10-1 with TRBJ2-1; D remains unclear. CDR3 length: 18 amino acids. Germline loops: CDR1 WNHNN, CDR2 SYGVQD (reference sequence). Trimming cost V 2 bases and J 0 bases, with 17 bases left between them. CDR3 sequence: CASSEPCWHLSSYNEQFF. The CDR3, as DNA: TGCGCCAGCAGTGAGCCTTGCTGGCACCTGAGCTCCTACAATGAGCAGTTCTTC.

This clonotype appeared many times. The rearrangement links TRBV7-6 to TRBJ2-1; 7 positions match TRBD2. Trimming took 2 bases from V and 6 from J; bases not matched to a gene: 7. Germline CDR1 and CDR2: SGHVS and FNYEAQ. This CDR3 is built from 15 residues. The CDR3: CASSLKAGFPNEQFF. The DNA for the CDR3 is TGTGCCAGCAGCTTAAAAGCGGGATTTCCCAATGAGCAGTTCTTC.

A few counts support this clonotype. Possible read error: a much larger clone is one base away. The rearrangement joins TRBV20-1 to TRBJ2-7, with TRBD2 matching over 9 bases. Losses at the gene ends were 0 bases for V and 8 bases for J; bases not matched to a gene: 14. Germline lookup yields CDR1 DFQATT and CDR2 SNEGSKA (reference sequence). CDR3 length: 16 amino acids. CDR3 residues: CSARDRGRLAGPKQYF. The CDR3 DNA follows: TGCAGTGCTAGAGATCGGGGTAGGCTAGCGGGACCCAAGCAGTACTTC.

The chain is built from TRBV5-1 and TRBJ1-5; the match to TRBD1 covers 7 bases. The V segment lost 7 bases and the J segment 14 bases; nucleotides outside the gene matches: 15. The CDR3 length is 13 residues. Germline values: CDR1 SGHRS, CDR2 YFSETQ. CDR3 nucleotides: TGCGCCAGCGGCCGGAGACAGGGAGCTTCCGAGCATTTT. Its protein is CASGRRQGASEHF. The full variable domain, in which reference TRBV5-1 and TRBJ1-5 provide the parts outside the CDR3, is KAGVTQTPRYLIKTRGQQVTLSCSPISGHRSVSWYQQTPGQGLQFLFEYFSETQRNKGNFPGRFSGRQFSNSRSEMNVSTLELGDSALYLCASGRRQGASEHFGDGTRLSIL.

This clonotype was counted ten times or more. This chain joins TRBV20-1 and TRBJ2-4, with 7 bases that match TRBD2. This CDR3 is 16 amino acids long. V gave up 5 bases and J gave up 3 bases; unmatched junction bases: 13. Germline V gives CDR1 DFQATT, CDR2 SNEGSKA (reference sequence). CDR3 DNA sequence: TGCAGTGCTTCCCCCAGCCGGGACTATGGCAAAAACATTCAGTACTTC. Its translation is CSASPSRDYGKNIQYF.

This clonotype was detected ten times or more. Compared with germline, one end of the junction differs, possibly owing to a read error. The chain joins TRBV5-1 to TRBJ2-5; 7 bases are a match to TRBD1. This CDR3 has 14 residues. CDR1 is SGHRS, CDR2 YFSETQ, per germline. The CDR3 DNA reads TGCGCCAGCAGTTCCGGGACAGTCCAAGACACCCAGTACTTC. Its translation is CASSSGTVQDTQYF.

This clonotype was found many times. The gene calls are TRBV5-1 and TRBJ1-5; 10 bases are a match to TRBD1. This CDR3 is built from 17 residues. Germline values: CDR1 SGHRS, CDR2 YFSETQ. V was clipped by 7 bases and J by 7 bases; unmatched bases: 17. CDR3: CASDRSRQGAAWQPQHF. CDR3 DNA: TGCGCCAGCGACCGATCCCGACAGGGGGCGGCTTGGCAGCCCCAGCATTTT.

This clonotype was counted many times. CDR3 nucleotides: TGTGCCAGCAGCGCGCGGACAGGGGAGACCCAGTACTTC. This encodes CASSARTGETQYF. The V and J genes are TRBV7-9 and TRBJ2-5, with 8 bases lining up with TRBD1. J was trimmed by 5 bases and V by 5 bases; bases with no gene match: 4. This CDR3 has 13 amino acids. CDR1 is SEHNR, CDR2 FQNEAQ, per germline (reference sequence).

In its sample, this clonotype was seen many times. The chain's CDR3 is CASSSTPTSGRTDTQYF. DNA for the CDR3: TGTGCCAGCAGCTCAACCCCGACTAGCGGGAGGACAGATACGCAGTATTTT. This sequence joins TRBV7-6 and TRBJ2-3; the match to TRBD2 covers 13 bases. The CDR3 has 17 residues. Trimming at V came to 4 bases and at J to 3 bases, leaving 7 bases not matched to a gene. The germline gives CDR1 SGHVS, CDR2 FNYEAQ.

This clonotype was found many times. The chain joins TRBV30 to TRBJ1-6, with a possible D match to TRBD1 (5 bases). The CDR3 totals 13 residues. V lost 1 base and J 7 bases, leaving 8 bases between the germline ends. The V gene's germline CDR1 is GTSNPN and CDR2 SVGIG (reference sequence). The CDR3 sequence is CAWSGGPNSPLHF. Here the CDR3 DNA reads TGTGCCTGGAGTGGGGGCCCAAATTCACCCCTCCACTTT.

The table lists this clonotype with many counts. The chain couples TRBV24-1 to TRBJ2-3; a possible D gene is TRBD1 (6 bases). The CDR3 runs to 17 residues. Trimming cost V 1 base and J 0 bases, with 13 bases left between them. Germline lookup yields CDR1 KGHDR and CDR2 SFDVKD. CDR3 loop: CATSDFGAGASTDTQYF. The CDR3 DNA is TGTGCCACCAGTGATTTTGGGGCAGGGGCTAGCACAGATACGCAGTATTTT.

This clonotype has ten or more counts. The rearrangement uses TRBV19 and TRBJ2-3; no clear D. V lost 5 bases to trimming and J lost 4 bases, with 10 bases between them. CDR3 size: 13 residues. CDR1 LNHDA and CDR2 SQIVND come from the germline V gene (reference sequence). CDR3 DNA: TGTGCCAGTAGTTTTGGACGGTCAGATACGCAGTATTTT. Translation gives CASSFGRSDTQYF.

The sample holds many counts of this clonotype. This chain uses TRBV20-1 with TRBJ2-3, with 9 bases aligning to TRBD2. Germline V gene data show CDR1 as DFQATT and CDR2 as SNEGSKA (reference sequence). With 3 bases clipped from V and 4 bases from J, the junction kept 14 bases outside the gene matches. The CDR3 length is 17 residues. In DNA form, the CDR3 reads TGCAGTGCTAGTCAGGGCGCGGGAGGGATGGACGCAGATACGCAGTATTTT. As protein: CSASQGAGGMDADTQYF.

The rearrangement joins TRBV19 to TRBJ1-2; 8 bases map to TRBD1. CDR1 and CDR2 from the germline V gene are LNHDA and SQIVND (reference sequence). The CDR3 consists of 15 residues. The J segment lost 7 bases and the V segment lost 5 bases, leaving 12 bases of the junction unmatched. CDR3 amino acids: CASSDQGARRSGYTF. The CDR3 DNA is TGTGCCAGTAGTGATCAGGGGGCGCGACGGAGTGGCTACACCTTC. The full variable domain, rest sourced from reference TRBV19 and TRBJ1-2, is DGGITQSPKYLFRKEGQNVTLSCEQNLNHDAMYWYRQDPGQGLRLIYYSQIVNDFQKGDIAEGYSVSREKKESFPLTVTSAQKNPTAFYLCASSDQGARRSGYTFGSGTRLTVV.

This clonotype was observed at least ten times. This chain connects TRBV10-3 to TRBJ2-3; TRBD2 matches 11 bases. The CDR3 extends over 19 amino acids. The V and J ends lost 5 bases and 1 base, in that order; junction bases with no gene match: 14. Germline assignment: CDR1 ENHRY and CDR2 SYGVKD. CDR3 bases: TGTGCCATCAGTTCAAACCCTTTAGCGGGAGGGTCGGGCACAGATACGCAGTATTTT. This gives the protein CAISSNPLAGGSGTDTQYF.

This clonotype occurred many times. The rearrangement uses TRBV2 and TRBJ2-7; TRBD2 matches at 7 bases. The CDR3 totals 12 residues. CDR1 is SNHLY and CDR2 is FYNNEI in the germline V gene. The V and J ends lost 8 bases and 7 bases, in that order; junction bases with no gene match: 8. The CDR3 here is CASPAGKGEQYF. In nucleotides, the CDR3 is TGTGCCAGCCCAGCGGGAAAGGGTGAGCAGTACTTC.

This clonotype was observed many times. V gene TRBV28 combines with J gene TRBJ1-5; no reliable D call. Germline V lookup: CDR1 MDHEN, CDR2 SYDVKM. Trimming pared 3 bases from V and 16 bases from J, leaving 16 bases between. The CDR3 sequence is 12 residues long. CDR3 region: CASSLRSGADHF. Written as DNA, the CDR3 is TGTGCCAGCAGTTTGAGGTCAGGTGCCGATCATTTT.